These 20 T cell receptor beta chains were sequenced from one sample in a study of T cell responses to AZD1222 COVID-19 vaccine. Only in-frame clones appear in the TCRdb table, and some are missing; sequencing was by immunoSEQ multiplex PCR. The sample includes about 110,000 clones, approximately 94% of them seen just once. This specimen consisted of peripheral blood, obtained 28 days after the second AZD1222 dose. The receptors originated from an adult who received the AZD1222 COVID-19 vaccine.

The gene calls are TRBV27 and TRBJ1-6; D gene uncertain. Germline loops: CDR1 MNHEY, CDR2 SMNVEV (reference sequence). Trimming left V 6 bases short and J 7 bases short, with 13 bases between. The CDR3 sequence is 14 residues long. The DNA of the CDR3 is TGTGCCAGCAGAGACCTAAAGGGAAATTCACCCCTCCACTTT. This encodes CASRDLKGNSPLHF.

V is TRBV6-1 and J is TRBJ1-5, with D hard to call. CDR1 MNHNS and CDR2 SASEGT come from the germline V gene. This CDR3 has 13 residues. Trimming cost V 1 base and J 7 bases, with 8 bases left between them. The CDR3 is CASSEGGEQPQHF. Here the CDR3 DNA reads TGTGCCAGCAGTGAAGGCGGTGAACAGCCCCAGCATTTT.

J is TRBJ2-5 and V is TRBV5-1; no reliable D call. The CDR3 is made up of 11 amino acids. Between the trimmed V and J ends, which lost 2 bases and 5 bases, there was a span of 4 bases. Germline CDR1 reads SGHRS; CDR2 reads YFSETQ. The CDR3 loop is CASSFGETQYF. CDR3 nucleotides: TGCGCCAGCAGCTTTGGGGAGACCCAGTACTTC.

This clone has a single count. J is TRBJ2-5 and V is TRBV2, with D possibly matching TRBD1 (6 bases). V gave up 1 base and J gave up 1 base, with 19 bases separating them. Germline lookup yields CDR1 SNHLY and CDR2 FYNNEI. This CDR3 has 18 residues. As DNA, the CDR3 is TGTGCCAGCAGTGAAGAGGTTGTGGGGGCACTTCTCCAAGAGACCCAGTACTTC. Translated: CASSEEVVGALLQETQYF. The complete variable domain, with remaining parts taken from reference TRBV2 and TRBJ2-5, reads EPEVTQTPSHQVTQMGQEVILRCVPISNHLYFYWYRQILGQKVEFLVSFYNNEISEKSEIFDDQFSVERPDGSNFTLKIRSTKLEDSAMYFCASSEEVVGALLQETQYFGPGTRLLVL.

The chain couples TRBV6-6 to TRBJ2-6; maybe TRBD1 (8 bases). The CDR3 runs to 17 residues. Trimming took 5 bases from V and 2 from J, leaving 16 bases between them. Germline lookup yields CDR1 MNHNY and CDR2 SVGAGI (reference sequence). As DNA, the CDR3 is TGTGCCAGCAGTCCCAGGACAGGGACTACTGGGGCCAACGTCCTGACTTTC. Protein: CASSPRTGTTGANVLTF.

This rearrangement joins TRBV18 to TRBJ2-2, with a possible D match to TRBD2 (5 bases). V shed 5 bases and J shed 4 bases, with 14 bases lying between them. Per the germline V gene, CDR1 is KGHSH and CDR2 is LQKENI. The CDR3 covers 15 residues. As DNA, the CDR3 is TGTGCCAGCTCAGCTCTGTCGGGATCCACCGGGGAGCTGTTTTTT. Residues: CASSALSGSTGELFF. Based on the CDR3 plus reference TRBV18 and TRBJ2-2, the full variable domain is NAGVMQNPRHLVRRRGQEARLRCSPMKGHSHVYWYRQLPEEGLKFMVYLQKENIIDESGMPKERFSAEFPKEGPSILRIQQVVRGDSAAYFCASSALSGSTGELFFGEGSRLTVL.

The J gene is TRBJ1-5, the V gene TRBV18; D uncertain. The V gene's germline CDR1 is KGHSH and CDR2 LQKENI. The CDR3 is 14 amino acids. The V gene lost 3 bases and the J gene lost 5 bases, with 11 bases spanning the gap. CDR3 in DNA: TGTGCCAGCTCACCTAGAGGCACCGATCAGCCCCAGCATTTT. This gives the protein CASSPRGTDQPQHF. The variable domain in full, completed from reference TRBV18 and TRBJ1-5, reads NAGVMQNPRHLVRRRGQEARLRCSPMKGHSHVYWYRQLPEEGLKFMVYLQKENIIDESGMPKERFSAEFPKEGPSILRIQQVVRGDSAAYFCASSPRGTDQPQHFGDGTRLSIL.

This chain links TRBV3-1 (or the pseudogene TRBV3-2) with TRBJ1-1, with D unresolved. Trimming took off 3 bases at V and 12 bases at J, with 11 bases between the two ends. There are 11 residues in the CDR3. From germline, CDR1 is LGHDT and CDR2 YNNKEL (reference sequence). The CDR3 nucleotides read TGTGCCAGCAGCCATGAACAGCGAACTTTCTTT. Its translation is CASSHEQRTFF.

J is TRBJ1-6 and V is TRBV9; D might be TRBD1 (6 bases). Germline-derived CDR1 and CDR2 are SGDLS and YYNGEE. V lost 2 bases and J 10 bases, leaving 13 bases between the germline ends. The CDR3 has 14 amino acids. The CDR3 is CASSVERGRSPLHF. The CDR3 coding sequence is TGTGCCAGCAGCGTCGAGAGGGGGAGGTCACCCCTCCACTTT.

This clone has a handful of counts. The chain links TRBV18 to TRBJ2-7, with 8 positions matching TRBD2. Germline CDR1 is KGHSH and CDR2 is LQKENI. V shed 4 bases, J shed 3 bases, and the junction held 5 bases outside the gene matches. This CDR3 contains 14 residues. The DNA for the CDR3 is TGTGCCAGCTCACAGAGCGGGGGTGACTACGAGCAGTACTTC. This translates into CASSQSGGDYEQYF.

CDR3 amino acids: CASSRGGTSGNTIYF. DNA of the CDR3: TGTGCCAGCAGCCGGGGGGGCACCTCTGGAAACACCATATATTTT. This chain links TRBV3-1 (or the pseudogene TRBV3-2) with TRBJ1-3; D is possibly TRBD1 (6 bases). The CDR3 is 15 residues long. The germline CDR1 and CDR2 sequences are LGHDT and YNNKEL (reference sequence). The germline V and J ends were trimmed by 4 bases and 0 bases, with 10 bases remaining between them.

J is TRBJ1-3 and V is TRBV5-1; 7 bases fit TRBD1. CDR1 SGHRS and CDR2 YFSETQ come from the germline V gene. The CDR3 is made up of 17 amino acids. J gave up 1 base and V 3 bases, and 10 bases lay outside the gene matches. This CDR3 is CASSSLTGTSSGNTIYF. The DNA of the CDR3 is TGCGCCAGCAGCTCATTGACAGGGACCAGTTCTGGAAACACCATATATTTT.

J is TRBJ2-7 and V is TRBV12-5; D not resolved. The CDR3 spans 12 residues. CDR1 and CDR2 (germline): LGHNT, FRNRAP. Trimming cost V 0 bases and J 5 bases, with 5 bases left between them. This CDR3 is CASGLVRHEQYF. The CDR3 coding sequence is TGTGCTAGTGGTTTGGTTCGTCACGAGCAGTACTTC.

The V and J genes are TRBV11-2 and TRBJ2-3; TRBD2 might be the D (6 bases). The V and J ends lost 3 bases and 6 bases respectively, with 13 bases between them. This CDR3 comprises 14 residues. Germline V gives CDR1 SGHAT, CDR2 FQNNGV. The CDR3 bases are TGTGCCAGCAGCTTGGTACCTGGGAGGGATACGCAGTATTTT. It specifies CASSLVPGRDTQYF.

This chain uses TRBV4-1 with TRBJ1-2; TRBD1 matches 9 bases. The CDR3 is 16 amino acids. Germline CDR1 MGHRA, CDR2 YSYEKL. Trimming at V came to 1 base and at J to 4 bases, leaving 7 bases not matched to a gene. In DNA form, the CDR3 reads TGCGCCAGCAGCCAAGCGGGACAGGGCTCTAGCTATGGCTACACCTTC. Translation gives CASSQAGQGSSYGYTF.

V and J are TRBV2 and TRBJ2-7; D ambiguous. CDR3 length: 12 amino acids. V was shortened by 8 bases and J by 1 base, with 9 bases between the two germline ends. CDR1 and CDR2 from the germline V gene are SNHLY and FYNNEI. This CDR3 reads CASLGPSYEQYF. The CDR3 DNA reads as TGTGCCAGCCTCGGGCCTTCCTACGAGCAGTACTTC.

This clone was counted a single time. This chain connects TRBV5-6 to TRBJ1-1; 7 positions agree with TRBD1. The CDR3 consists of 13 residues. Germline lookup yields CDR1 SGHDT and CDR2 YYEEEE. V was clipped by 6 bases and J by 10 bases; unmatched bases: 12. The CDR3 loop reads CASTTGDSLRAFF. The DNA of the CDR3 is TGTGCCAGCACTACGGGGGACAGTTTGAGAGCTTTCTTT.

V gene TRBV5-8 combines with J gene TRBJ2-2, with a weak D call TRBD2 (6 bases). Per germline, CDR1 SGHTS and CDR2 YDEGEE. The length of the CDR3 is 16 residues. V lost 4 bases to trimming and J lost 7 bases, with 20 bases between them. CDR3 amino acids: CASSPGVLGKVGELFF. CDR3 nucleotide sequence: TGTGCCAGCAGCCCGGGGGTATTGGGAAAGGTCGGGGAGCTGTTTTTT.

The chain carries TRBV5-4 and TRBJ1-6; 8 nucleotides align to TRBD1. The CDR3 extends over 14 amino acids. The V segment lost 3 bases and the J segment 10 bases; nucleotides outside the gene matches: 6. Germline V CDR1 and CDR2: SGHNT, YYREEE (reference sequence). CDR3 amino acids: CASSSGQGRSPLHF. The CDR3 DNA reads TGTGCCAGCAGCTCTGGACAGGGTAGATCACCCCTCCACTTT.

CDR3 nucleotide sequence: TGTGCCTGTCGGACAGGGAAAGAGACCCAGTACTTC. Translating gives CACRTGKETQYF. This rearrangement joins TRBV30 to TRBJ2-5; 8 bases map to TRBD1. The CDR3 sequence is 12 residues long. CDR1 and CDR2 (germline): GTSNPN, SVGIG (reference sequence). Losses at the gene ends were 6 bases for V and 3 bases for J; bases not matched to a gene: 3.